Presented here are 2 T cell receptor beta chains from one specimen sequenced in a study of blood T cell repertoires in COVID-19. Assay used: immunoSEQ multiplex PCR; TCRdb lists only in-frame clones, some missing. The data contain 140,000 or so clones, more than 60% of them singletons. The sequencing input was peripheral blood. All receptors come from a woman aged 55-70 years with acute or convalescent COVID-19.

A few counts support this clone. The J gene is TRBJ1-6, the V gene TRBV5-6; the D is unclear. The CDR3 sequence is 12 residues long. CDR1 is SGHDT and CDR2 is YYEEEE in the germline V gene. V was pared by 5 bases and J by 6 bases, with 6 bases between. The CDR3 reads CASRRVNSPLHF. CDR3 DNA sequence: TGTGCCAGCAGGAGGGTTAATTCACCCCTCCACTTT.

V gene TRBV13 combines with J gene TRBJ2-5, with D perhaps matching TRBD2 (5 bases). The germline V and J ends were trimmed by 2 bases and 2 bases, with 9 bases remaining between them. CDR1 and CDR2 (germline): PRHDT, FYEKMQ (reference sequence). The CDR3 runs to 14 residues. CDR3 nucleotides: TGTGCCAGCAGCTTAAGAGGGCAACAAGAGACCCAGTACTTC. Its protein is CASSLRGQQETQYF.